The clone carrying this T cell receptor beta chain was seen ten or more times. The antigen remains unidentified. The read ends 3 residues before the CDR3 terminus; that terminus is restored from the germline J gene. CVID and control samples used equivalent genomic DNA input. Libraries were prepared by immunoSEQ multiplex PCR; TCRdb keeps only in-frame clonotypes and omits some of them. The sample shows about 43,000 clones, none of them appearing just once. The data are from a study of T cell clonality in common variable immunodeficiency. Study findings and constraints: Common variable immunodeficiency TCR beta sequences reportedly had fewer deletions and N-nucleotide insertions. TCRbeta clonality was increased in CVID versus healthy controls.

Trimming shortened V by 4 bases and J by 2 bases, and 14 bases separated the two germline ends. Germline CDR1 is SQVTM and CDR2 is ANQGSEA. The CDR3 is 15 amino acids. Patients and controls were mostly of Caucasian heritage. This TCR derives from a person aged 18 to 75 in good health. The chain uses TRBV29-1 and TRBJ2-2; weak D call: TRBD1 (6 bases). The sequencing sample was made of peripheral blood mononuclear cells. CDR3 DNA (partial): TGCAGCGTTGCTAAATTGGGACAAAACACCGGGGAG. Protein product: CSVAKLGQNTGE. The whole CDR3 reads CSVAKLGQNTGELFF.